The text below deals with one T cell receptor (beta chain). Ages ranged from about 18 to 89 years, with residence in approximately 25 US areas. Membership in each cohort depended on participant-reported clinical history. Trimming shortened V by 4 bases and J by 0 bases, and 13 bases separated the two germline ends. Germline CDR1 and CDR2: SGHNT and YYREEE (reference sequence). CDR3 length: 16 amino acids. These data originate in a study of blood T cell repertoires in COVID-19. Original methodology: Quantification of nucleated cells was approximated via reference gene primer amplification. Produced via immunoSEQ multiplex PCR; TCRdb's table is partial and in-frame only. V and J calls and clone size follow that table, whereas D and trimming were derived from the DNA. Of 300,000 to 400,000 clones detected, approximately 83% appear once; the ten largest clones hold roughly 4%.

Material for sequencing was PBMCs or T cells enriched from blood (not recorded which). The chain links TRBV5-4 to TRBJ1-4, with D perhaps matching TRBD1 (5 bases). This TCR was sampled from a woman aged 35 to 49 with acute COVID-19. The DNA for the CDR3 is TGTGCCAGCAGCGGGGGGACTGCACCAACTAATGAAAAACTGTTTTTT. Translation: CASSGGTAPTNEKLFF.